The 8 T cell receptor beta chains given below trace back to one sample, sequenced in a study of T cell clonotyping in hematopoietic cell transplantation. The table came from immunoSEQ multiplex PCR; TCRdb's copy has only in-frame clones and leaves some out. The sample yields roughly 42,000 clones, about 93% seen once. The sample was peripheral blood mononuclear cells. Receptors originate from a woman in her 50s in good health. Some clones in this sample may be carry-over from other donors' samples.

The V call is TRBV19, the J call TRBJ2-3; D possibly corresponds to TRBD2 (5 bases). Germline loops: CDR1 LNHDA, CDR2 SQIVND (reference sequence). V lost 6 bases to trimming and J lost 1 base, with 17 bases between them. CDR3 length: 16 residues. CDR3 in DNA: TGTGCCAGTAGAAACCGATTCGGGGTGGGCACAGATACGCAGTATTTT. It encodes CASRNRFGVGTDTQYF.

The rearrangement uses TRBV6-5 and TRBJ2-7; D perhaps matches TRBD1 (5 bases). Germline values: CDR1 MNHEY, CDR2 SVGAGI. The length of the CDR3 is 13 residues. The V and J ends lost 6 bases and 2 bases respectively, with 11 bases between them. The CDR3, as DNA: TGTGCCAGCAGATCGACAGTCCCCTACGAGCAGTACTTC. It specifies CASRSTVPYEQYF.

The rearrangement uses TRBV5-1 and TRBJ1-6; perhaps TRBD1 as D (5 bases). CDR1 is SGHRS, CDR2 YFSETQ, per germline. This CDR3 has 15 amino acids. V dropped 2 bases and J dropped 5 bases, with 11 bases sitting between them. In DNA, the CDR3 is TGCGCCAGCAGCTTATCCGGGACCGATAATTCACCCCTCCACTTT. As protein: CASSLSGTDNSPLHF. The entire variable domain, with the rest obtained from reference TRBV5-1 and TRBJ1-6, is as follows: KAGVTQTPRYLIKTRGQQVTLSCSPISGHRSVSWYQQTPGQGLQFLFEYFSETQRNKGNFPGRFSGRQFSNSRSEMNVSTLELGDSALYLCASSLSGTDNSPLHFGNGTRLTVT.

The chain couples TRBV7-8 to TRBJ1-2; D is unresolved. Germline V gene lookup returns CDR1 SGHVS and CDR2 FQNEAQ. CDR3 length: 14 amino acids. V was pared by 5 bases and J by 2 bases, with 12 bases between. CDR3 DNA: TGTGCCAGCAGCCCCCAGAGGACCAACTATGGCTACACCTTC. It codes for CASSPQRTNYGYTF.

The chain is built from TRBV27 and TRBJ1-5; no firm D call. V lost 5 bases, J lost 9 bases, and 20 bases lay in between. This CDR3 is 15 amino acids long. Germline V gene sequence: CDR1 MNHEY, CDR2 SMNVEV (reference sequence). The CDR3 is CASSPLRGPDGPQHF. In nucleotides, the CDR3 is TGTGCCAGCAGTCCCCTCCGTGGCCCCGATGGGCCCCAGCATTTT.

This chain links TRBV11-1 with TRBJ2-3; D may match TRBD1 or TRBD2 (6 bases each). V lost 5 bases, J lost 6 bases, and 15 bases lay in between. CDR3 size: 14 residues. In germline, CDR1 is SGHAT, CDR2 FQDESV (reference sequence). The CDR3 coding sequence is TGTGCCAGCAGCGTAGGGGGGACGGTGGATACGCAGTATTTT. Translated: CASSVGGTVDTQYF.

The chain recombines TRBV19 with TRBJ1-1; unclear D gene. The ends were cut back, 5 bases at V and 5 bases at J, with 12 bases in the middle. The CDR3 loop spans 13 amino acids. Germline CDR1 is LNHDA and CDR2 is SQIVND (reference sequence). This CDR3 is CASSRDPRTEAFF. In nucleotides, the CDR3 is TGTGCCAGTAGTCGAGACCCAAGGACTGAAGCTTTCTTT.

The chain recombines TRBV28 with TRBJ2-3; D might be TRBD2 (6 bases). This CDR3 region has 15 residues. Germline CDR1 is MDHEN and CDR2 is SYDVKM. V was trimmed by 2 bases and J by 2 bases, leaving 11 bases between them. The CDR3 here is CASSLIAAVTDTQYF. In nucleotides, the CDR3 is TGTGCCAGCAGTTTAATAGCGGCGGTCACAGATACGCAGTATTTT.